Below, 13 T cell receptor beta chains from the same sample are listed, as sequenced in a study of response to subunit inactivated influenza vaccine. Using its own MiXCR run on the RT-PCR reads, TCRdb lists one record per CDR3 protein. The data hold under 750,000 distinct CDR3 sequences, with about 10% observed a single time. The starting material was PBMCs from blood, obtained on the day of vaccination. Receptors were obtained from a man over 45 who received an inactivated influenza vaccine.

This clonotype was seen a handful of times. The chain has TRBV24-1 and TRBJ2-1, with D unclear. Deletions cut 4 bases from V and 7 bases from J, with 16 bases between. From germline, CDR1 is KGHDR and CDR2 SFDVKD. CDR3 size: 15 residues. Written as DNA, the CDR3 is TGTGCCACCAGTGACCCTTTCGGCGAGAGGAATGAGCAGTTCTTC. This encodes CATSDPFGERNEQFF.

This clonotype was counted a few times. This chain joins TRBV18 and TRBJ2-7; 12 bases map to TRBD2. V dropped 6 bases and J dropped 6; count of bases not matched to a gene: 12. Germline-derived CDR1 and CDR2 are KGHSH and LQKENI. The CDR3 consists of 16 residues. CDR3 region: CASSRTRLAGVGEQYF. The CDR3 DNA is TGTGCCAGCTCGCGAACGCGACTAGCGGGAGTTGGCGAGCAGTACTTC.

This clonotype was counted a few times. The V call is TRBV5-5, the J call TRBJ2-7, with D perhaps matching TRBD1 (8 bases). CDR1 is SGHKS and CDR2 is YYEKEE in the germline V gene (reference sequence). V lost 0 bases and J 2 bases, leaving 18 bases between the germline ends. CDR3 length: 17 amino acids. The CDR3 region has the DNA TGTGCCAGCAGCTTGGTCATCCGACAGGGGACTACCTACGAGCAGTACTTC. Protein: CASSLVIRQGTTYEQYF.

This clonotype has ten or more counts. This sequence joins TRBV28 and TRBJ1-2, with D hard to call. The CDR3 length is 14 residues. The V end lost 7 bases, the J end lost 2 bases, and 14 bases lay between the germline ends. The germline gives CDR1 MDHEN, CDR2 SYDVKM. Here the CDR3 DNA reads TGTGCCAGCATGAGTCCTACACGGAACTATGGCTACACCTTC. This translates into CASMSPTRNYGYTF.

The V call is TRBV7-2, the J call TRBJ2-7, with D maybe TRBD1 (6 bases). The germline CDR1 and CDR2 sequences are SGHTA and FQGNSA. Trimming stripped 3 bases from V and 3 bases from J, with 12 bases between. The CDR3 extends over 14 amino acids. The CDR3 DNA follows: TGTGCCAGCAGCTTCCGGGACACCCTCTACGAGCAGTACTTC. Translating it yields CASSFRDTLYEQYF.

This clonotype was observed at least ten times. The chain uses TRBV7-2 and TRBJ2-7, with 10 positions matching TRBD2. Germline CDR1 reads SGHTA; CDR2 reads FQGNSA. The CDR3 is 16 amino acids. V trimming: 5 bases; J trimming: 2 bases; junction bases outside the gene matches: 9. This chain's CDR3 is CASSPWTSGNTYEQYF. The CDR3 bases are TGTGCCAGCAGCCCGTGGACTAGCGGTAATACCTACGAGCAGTACTTC.

The sample holds a few counts of this clonotype. This rearrangement joins TRBV9 to TRBJ2-7; TRBD1 might be the D (6 bases). Per the germline V gene, CDR1 is SGDLS and CDR2 is YYNGEE. The CDR3 totals 15 residues. V was trimmed by 3 bases and J by 4 bases, leaving 17 bases between them. The CDR3 loop reads CASSATRDIIYEQYF. The CDR3 DNA reads TGTGCCAGCAGCGCGACCCGGGACATTATATACGAGCAGTACTTC.

This clonotype was observed many times. V and J are TRBV7-6 and TRBJ1-2; D remains unclear. With 0 bases removed from V and 4 bases from J, the gap between germline ends came to 6 bases. This CDR3 has 13 residues. The germline CDR1 and CDR2 sequences are SGHVS and FNYEAQ. This chain's CDR3 is CASSLADGYGYTF. CDR3 coding DNA: TGTGCCAGCAGCTTAGCCGACGGCTATGGCTACACCTTC.

In its sample, this clonotype was seen many times. The CDR3 sequence: CASSQVPGQGASEQYF. CDR3 DNA sequence: TGTGCCAGCAGCCAAGTCCCGGGACAGGGGGCTAGCGAGCAGTACTTC. The J gene is TRBJ2-7, the V gene TRBV4-2; 12 bases map to TRBD1. V lost 1 base to trimming and J lost 6 bases; unmatched junction nucleotides: 7. CDR1 is LGHNA and CDR2 is YNFKEQ in the germline V gene. This CDR3 spans 16 amino acids.

The rearrangement links TRBV14 to TRBJ2-7; D is ambiguous. Germline CDR1 is SGHDN and CDR2 is FVKESK. V shed 2 bases and J shed 0 bases, with 5 bases lying between them. CDR3 length equals 13 residues. The CDR3 spells CASSQSNSYEQYF. The CDR3 region has the DNA TGTGCCAGCAGCCAATCCAACTCCTACGAGCAGTACTTC.

In this sample, this clonotype turned up a few times. The V and J genes are TRBV28 and TRBJ2-5, with D tentatively TRBD1 (5 bases). This CDR3 is 14 amino acids long. Between the trimmed V and J ends, which lost 6 bases and 5 bases, there was a span of 16 bases. Germline V gene data show CDR1 as MDHEN and CDR2 as SYDVKM. In DNA, the CDR3 is TGTGCCAGCAGCCGTCTTGGGGCCCAGGAGACCCAGTACTTC. Translated: CASSRLGAQETQYF.

The chain links TRBV7-9 to TRBJ2-5, with D tentatively TRBD1 (5 bases). Germline V CDR1 and CDR2: SEHNR, FQNEAQ (reference sequence). CDR3 length: 15 residues. V was shortened by 1 base and J by 4 bases, with 13 bases between the two germline ends. In nucleotides, the CDR3 is TGTGCCAGCAGCTTAGAGCAGGGTTTCTCAGAGACCCAGTACTTC. This translates into CASSLEQGFSETQYF.

The rearrangement joins TRBV7-2 to TRBJ2-7, with D maybe TRBD1 (5 bases). CDR3 length: 15 residues. The V gene's germline CDR1 is SGHTA and CDR2 FQGNSA. Trimming stripped 1 base from V and 3 bases from J, with 13 bases between. The CDR3 DNA is TGTGCCAGCAGCTTAGTGGCAGGGTTTGACTACGAGCAGTACTTC. Translated, it gives CASSLVAGFDYEQYF. The whole variable domain, remainder taken from reference TRBV7-2 and TRBJ2-7, is GAGVSQSPSNKVTEKGKDVELRCDPISGHTALYWYRQSLGQGLEFLIYFQGNSAPDKSGLPSDRFSAERTGGSVSTLTIQRTQQEDSAVYLCASSLVAGFDYEQYFGPGTRLTVT.